The 22 T cell receptor beta chains reported below all come from one sample, sequenced in a study of T-cell reconstitution after alpha-beta-depleted transplantation in children. Unique molecular identifiers were built into the TCRbeta library. TCRdb re-called the PCR reads with MiXCR, one entry per CDR3 protein. The sample consists of some 840,000 distinct CDR3 sequences, under 20% of them appearing once. Material: PBMCs, mostly from graft donor cells, obtained 360 days after TCRalphabeta/CD19-depleted stem cell transplant. The receptors were gathered from a male patient aged 10 to 17 who had a stem cell transplant for acute lymphoblastic leukemia, so the T cells may come from the graft donor.

This clonotype appeared a few times. The chain carries TRBV5-1 and TRBJ2-3, with 8 bases aligning to TRBD1. The V gene end was trimmed by 2 bases and the J gene end by 4 bases; junction bases not matched to a gene: 3. This CDR3 has 14 amino acids. Germline CDR1 SGHRS, CDR2 YFSETQ. Here the CDR3 DNA reads TGCGCCAGCAGCTTCTTACAGGGGGCAGATACGCAGTATTTT. This sequence encodes CASSFLQGADTQYF.

This clonotype was found many times. The chain joins TRBV7-2 to TRBJ2-3; D is unresolved. Germline V CDR1 and CDR2: SGHTA, FQGNSA. V dropped 1 base and J dropped 6 bases, with 8 bases sitting between them. The CDR3 is 13 residues long. The DNA for the CDR3 is TGTGCCAGCAGCTTAGAGCGCTCGGATACGCAGTATTTT. Protein: CASSLERSDTQYF.

On this clonotype: The DNA is omitted, as the CDR3 cannot be located on it reliably, and the CDR3 follows TCRdb's listing. The chain uses TRBV7-2 and TRBJ2-2. The CDR3 totals 12 residues, both ends included. Per the germline V gene, CDR1 is SGHTA and CDR2 is FQGNSA. CDR3 loop: CASSLTPGSCFF.

The V call is TRBV12-3 or TRBV12-4, the J call TRBJ1-5; TRBD1 might be the D (5 bases). V was shortened by 3 bases and J by 0 bases, with 9 bases between the two germline ends. CDR3 length: 15 residues. The DNA of the CDR3 is TGTGCCAGCAGTTTTGGGGGGACTAGCAATCAGCCCCAGCATTTT. Its translation is CASSFGGTSNQPQHF.

V usage is TRBV7-9 and J usage is TRBJ2-1; D is unclear. CDR3 length equals 16 residues. V was clipped by 1 base and J by 0 bases, with 10 bases between them. Germline V gives CDR1 SEHNR, CDR2 FQNEAQ (reference sequence). This CDR3 reads CASSLEGRSSYNEQFF. The DNA for the CDR3 is TGTGCCAGCAGCTTAGAGGGCAGGAGCTCCTACAATGAGCAGTTCTTC.

The rearrangement uses TRBV7-6 and TRBJ2-7; TRBD2 aligns across 9 bases. CDR3 length: 15 residues. Trimming removed 2 bases from V and 7 bases from J; junction bases left unmatched: 9. Germline values: CDR1 SGHVS, CDR2 FNYEAQ. The CDR3 protein is CASSLLLAGSGEQYF. The CDR3 nucleotides read TGTGCCAGCAGCTTACTCCTAGCGGGGTCTGGGGAGCAGTACTTC.

The chain has TRBV20-1 and TRBJ2-5; the D gene is possibly TRBD1 (5 bases). The V gene lost 6 bases and the J gene lost 5 bases, with 13 bases spanning the gap. In germline, CDR1 is DFQATT, CDR2 SNEGSKA (reference sequence). The CDR3 is 12 amino acids. CDR3 nucleotides: TGCAGTGCCATTCAGGGCAGCGAGACCCAGTACTTC. This translates into CSAIQGSETQYF.

This clonotype was seen only a few times. This chain uses TRBV5-1 with TRBJ1-1; D not certain. Germline V gene sequence: CDR1 SGHRS, CDR2 YFSETQ. V lost 0 bases and J 5 bases, leaving 8 bases between the germline ends. The CDR3 totals 13 residues. The CDR3 sequence: CASSLEDSTEAFF. CDR3 DNA sequence: TGCGCCAGCAGCTTGGAGGACTCAACTGAAGCTTTCTTT.

This clonotype has at least ten counts. The rearrangement joins TRBV5-5 to TRBJ2-2, with a tentative D call TRBD2 (5 bases). The V end was cut by 1 base, the J end by 2 bases, with 9 bases between. Germline CDR1 SGHKS, CDR2 YYEKEE (reference sequence). This CDR3 is 15 amino acids long. CDR3: CASSLRGSNTGELFF. The CDR3 DNA sequence: TGTGCCAGCAGCTTGAGAGGGAGTAACACCGGGGAGCTGTTTTTT.

This clonotype was detected only a few times. This chain connects TRBV4-1 to TRBJ1-1; tentatively, D is TRBD1 (5 bases). CDR3 length: 12 amino acids. V was pared by 0 bases and J by 11 bases, with 10 bases between. The germline V gene has CDR1 MGHRA and CDR2 YSYEKL. In DNA form, the CDR3 reads TGCGCCAGCAGCCAAGATTCGGGGGAGGCTTTCTTT. Its translation: CASSQDSGEAFF.

The V gene is TRBV6-5, the J gene TRBJ2-1, with 16 nucleotides matching TRBD2. The length of the CDR3 is 17 residues. Germline V gene lookup returns CDR1 MNHEY and CDR2 SVGAGI. The junction had 7 bases not matched to a gene; V was cut back by 2 bases and J by 9 bases. Here the CDR3 reads CASSYTGTSGRGSEQFF. The CDR3 DNA follows: TGTGCCAGCAGTTACACCGGGACTAGCGGGAGGGGGAGTGAGCAGTTCTTC.

This clonotype occurred a few times. The chain employs TRBV6-5 and TRBJ2-5; D perhaps matches TRBD2 (6 bases). Germline V lookup: CDR1 MNHEY, CDR2 SVGAGI. The CDR3 sequence is 16 residues long. Trimming removed 0 bases at V and 2 bases at J, with 13 bases between. CDR3 region: CASSYSGRGGQETQYF. CDR3 DNA sequence: TGTGCCAGCAGTTACTCGGGAAGGGGAGGACAAGAGACCCAGTACTTC.

A few counts support this clonotype. The chain is built from TRBV19 and TRBJ1-1, with a weak D call TRBD1 (6 bases). This CDR3 comprises 14 residues. Germline-derived CDR1 and CDR2 are LNHDA and SQIVND (reference sequence). V was shortened by 3 bases and J by 1 base, with 9 bases between the two germline ends. CDR3 protein: CASSISGANTEAFF. The DNA for the CDR3 is TGTGCCAGTAGTATCTCGGGGGCGAACACTGAAGCTTTCTTT.

CDR3 DNA: TGTGCCAGCAGTTACTCGGGGCGGGCACGCACCGGGGAGCTGTTTTTT. This codes for CASSYSGRARTGELFF. V is TRBV6-2 or TRBV6-3 and J is TRBJ2-2; perhaps D is TRBD1 or TRBD2 (5 bases each). The CDR3 spans 16 residues. With 0 bases removed from V and 4 bases from J, the gap between germline ends came to 12 bases. CDR1 is MNHEY and CDR2 is SVGEGT in the germline V gene.

This clonotype was seen more than once but under ten times. The rearrangement joins TRBV7-9 to TRBJ1-1; tentative D call: TRBD1 (5 bases). This CDR3 contains 15 residues. The V end was cut by 3 bases, the J end by 3 bases, with 14 bases between. Germline V CDR1 and CDR2: SEHNR, FQNEAQ (reference sequence). The DNA of the CDR3 is TGTGCCAGCAGCTTCTTGTCGGGGGGGGACACTGAAGCTTTCTTT. This gives the protein CASSFLSGGDTEAFF.

This clonotype came up a few times. The chain is built from TRBV12-3 or TRBV12-4 and TRBJ2-4, with 11 positions matching TRBD2. This CDR3 is built from 17 residues. The J segment lost 2 bases and the V segment lost 5 bases, leaving 8 bases of the junction unmatched. CDR3 DNA: TGTGCCAGCAGTACACCTAGCGGGAGGTGGACCAAAAACATTCAGTACTTC. Amino acids: CASSTPSGRWTKNIQYF.

J is TRBJ2-7 and V is TRBV20-1, with 7 bases aligning to TRBD2. Germline V lookup: CDR1 DFQATT, CDR2 SNEGSKA (reference sequence). The J segment lost 2 bases and the V segment lost 2 bases, leaving 6 bases of the junction unmatched. The CDR3 is 14 amino acids. Here the CDR3 DNA reads TGCAGTGCTAGACGACTAGCCCAGGCCTACGAGCAGTACTTC. This encodes CSARRLAQAYEQYF.

This clonotype appeared many times. The rearrangement links TRBV5-1 to TRBJ2-7, with TRBD1 as a possible D gene (6 bases). CDR1 SGHRS and CDR2 YFSETQ come from the germline V gene. The CDR3 has 18 residues. Trimming took off 0 bases at V and 2 bases at J, with 21 bases between the two ends. DNA of the CDR3: TGCGCCAGCAGCTTGGCCCTCACAGACAGGAGCCGACCCTACGAGCAGTACTTC. This sequence encodes CASSLALTDRSRPYEQYF.

The V gene is TRBV2, the J gene TRBJ2-7; the D call may be TRBD1 or TRBD2 (5 bases each). V lost 8 bases, J lost 7 bases, and 18 bases lay in between. CDR1 is SNHLY, CDR2 FYNNEI, per germline. CDR3 length: 13 amino acids. CDR3 region: CASDGDPAAEQYF. DNA for the CDR3: TGTGCCAGCGATGGGGACCCGGCGGCAGAGCAGTACTTC. Using reference TRBV2 and TRBJ2-7 for the parts outside the CDR3, the full variable domain is EPEVTQTPSHQVTQMGQEVILRCVPISNHLYFYWYRQILGQKVEFLVSFYNNEISEKSEIFDDQFSVERPDGSNFTLKIRSTKLEDSAMYFCASDGDPAAEQYFGPGTRLTVT.

The sample holds a few counts of this clonotype. The chain joins TRBV5-1 to TRBJ2-5, with D perhaps TRBD1 (6 bases). V was clipped by 4 bases and J by 1 base, with 14 bases between them. Germline V gene data show CDR1 as SGHRS and CDR2 as YFSETQ. The CDR3 sequence is 15 residues long. The CDR3 here is CASSVTTGFQETQYF. The CDR3 DNA follows: TGCGCCAGCAGCGTCACCACAGGGTTCCAAGAGACCCAGTACTTC.

This clonotype was seen ten or more times. The chain links TRBV12-3 or TRBV12-4 to TRBJ2-4; D remains unclear. V lost 6 bases and J lost 7, with 7 bases in between. This CDR3 spans 11 amino acids. CDR3 DNA: TGTGCCAGCAGCATGTCTAACATTCAGTACTTC. This encodes CASSMSNIQYF.

This clonotype has only a few counts. J is TRBJ2-1 and V is TRBV27, with D uncertain. Germline V lookup: CDR1 MNHEY, CDR2 SMNVEV (reference sequence). The V end lost 7 bases, the J end lost 7 bases, and 14 bases lay between the germline ends. This CDR3 has 13 residues. CDR3 bases: TGTGCCAGCAAAGCGATTGGATCGAATGAGCAGTTCTTC. Amino acids: CASKAIGSNEQFF.